The T cell receptor beta chain described here comes from a study of blood T cell repertoires in COVID-19 (dated by TCRdb to 2019 to 2021). Context from the whole study: Collaborator samples came from the United States, Italy and Spain and covered acute and convalescent phases of COVID-19. The prospective study material was composed of cDNA or gDNA derived from T cells, B-cell-depleted T cells, or PBMCs. Subjects who had been exposed to COVID-19, were actively infected with it, or had recovered from it provided the deeply sampled blood TCRbeta repertoires that made up the dataset. The repertoires were released in a freely available public database meant as a resource for research on the immune response to SARS-CoV-2. Samples came from the ongoing ImmuneRACE study (first 160 participants) plus 1,254 subjects from 6 global collaborators. The sample metadata nearly always contained a de-identified subject ID, COVID-19 status, age in years and sex. HLA class I and class II types, where available, came from metadata supplied by the sample provider rather than from assay-based typing.

A remark on this clone: There is no known antigen for this receptor. No base quality information exists; no much larger clone differs at one position.

Results the study describes overall, beyond this receptor: Clinical and demographic metadata were provided uncurated, with the amount varying by source and participant.

One collaborating source in Seattle enrolled patients while the patients were actively infected and followed the patients over time throughout the course of disease. Collaborating institutions collected whole blood in K2EDTA tubes following their own protocols. Collaborator samples were shipped for TCRbeta analysis as frozen whole blood, isolated PBMCs, or DNA extracted from either sample type. TCRbeta CDR3 regions were amplified from genomic DNA by means of the immunoSEQ Assay, a bias-controlled multiplex PCR. From the authors' description of their analysis: The number of nucleated cells in each sample was estimated from the amplification of reference gene primers within the assay. To quantify the absolute abundance of each unique TCRbeta CDR3 rearrangement, sequence reads were collapsed and filtered. Productive Simpson clonality was computed per sample as the square root of Simpson's diversity index over productive rearrangements. TCRdb holds this immuneACCESS table with in-frame rearrangements only. Some clones are missing; in checked studies, unresolved V genes explain under half, and the rest has no known cause. V and J calls plus clone size are reproduced from that table; the DNA served to infer D and trimming. Within this sample are 250,000 to 300,000 clones, with around nine tenths of them counted one time only. The leading ten clones occupy around 10% of the sample.

Between the V and J ends, shortened by 10 bases and 1 base respectively, the junction contains 15 bases. CDR1 and CDR2 (MNHEY, SVGAGI) derive from the germline V gene. The CDR3 covers 14 residues, taking in both the cysteine and the phenylalanine. Of the read, only the CDR3 DNA is kept; its 42 bases are in frame from base 1. The receptor was derived from a woman aged 30 to 39 with COVID-19, enrolled during active disease. Recombination connected TRBV6-5 to TRBJ2-3; the D segment could be TRBD1, given 5 matching bases. The sequencing input was peripheral blood. The base sequence is TGTGCCACCTCATCCACAGGACGCACAGATACGCAGTATTTT. The resulting protein is CATSSTGRTDTQYF.